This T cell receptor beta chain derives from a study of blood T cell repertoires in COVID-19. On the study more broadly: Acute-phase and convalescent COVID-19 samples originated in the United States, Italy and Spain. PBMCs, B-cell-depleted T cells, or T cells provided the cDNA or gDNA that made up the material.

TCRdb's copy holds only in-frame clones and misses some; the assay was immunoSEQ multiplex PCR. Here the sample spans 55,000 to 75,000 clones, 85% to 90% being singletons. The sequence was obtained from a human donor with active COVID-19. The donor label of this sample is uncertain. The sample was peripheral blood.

For the CDR3, the DNA is TGCGCCAGCAGCGTCGACAGTAATCAGCCCCAGCATTTT. It is translated as CASSVDSNQPQHF. The rearrangement links TRBV5-1 to TRBJ1-5; a possible D gene is TRBD1 (5 bases). The CDR3 has 13 residues. V was clipped by 4 bases and J by 4 bases, with 9 bases between them. The germline V gene has CDR1 SGHRS and CDR2 YFSETQ.